A selection of T cell receptor beta chains follows, all from one sample in a study of CD4+ T cells in melanoma. The assay was immunoSEQ multiplex PCR, and TCRdb's table has in-frame clones only and misses some. The sample shows roughly 10,000 clones, over 60% of them seen only once. Sequenced sample: cells from a culture (not recorded whether cultured in vitro). The receptor source for this set is a human donor with melanoma. Each CDR3 is given with its conserved first and last residue. The D gene is left open where the match is weak. Clone size is not always given. Where it is, it says once, few, many or a class for expanded clones.

j_gene: TRBJ1-4; abundance: -; d_gene: -; v_gene: TRBV3-1/TRBV3-2; CDR3nt: TGTGCCAGCAGCCAAGTGGATGCAACTAATGAAAAACTGTTTTTT; CDR3aa: CASSQVDATNEKLFF
j_gene: TRBJ2-3; abundance: medium-sized; d_gene: TRBD2; v_gene: TRBV10-3; CDR3nt: TGTGCCATCAGACTAGCGGGGGGAACAGATACGCAGTATTTT; CDR3aa: CAIRLAGGTDTQYF
j_gene: TRBJ1-2; abundance: -; d_gene: -; v_gene: TRBV7-8; CDR3nt: TGTGCCAGCAGCTTAGATCTTATATACACCTTC; CDR3aa: CASSLDLIYTF
j_gene: TRBJ2-3; abundance: -; d_gene: -; v_gene: TRBV3-1/TRBV3-2; CDR3nt: TGTGCCAGCAGAGACAGTTACACAGATACGCAGTATTTT; CDR3aa: CASRDSYTDTQYF
j_gene: TRBJ1-1; abundance: -; d_gene: -; v_gene: TRBV7-9; CDR3nt: TGTGCCAGCAGTCAGTTGAACACTGAAGCTTTCTTT; CDR3aa: CASSQLNTEAFF
j_gene: TRBJ1-2; abundance: -; d_gene: -; v_gene: TRBV7-8; CDR3nt: TGTGCCAGCAGCTTAGGGACGGCCTCAGGCTATGGCTACACCTTC; CDR3aa: CASSLGTASGYGYTF
j_gene: TRBJ1-2; abundance: -; d_gene: TRBD1; v_gene: TRBV18; CDR3nt: TGTGCCAGCTCACTCGATCAGGGGGCAAATGGCTACACCTTC; CDR3aa: CASSLDQGANGYTF
j_gene: TRBJ1-6; abundance: -; d_gene: -; v_gene: TRBV6-5; CDR3nt: TGTGCCAGCACCCAGAAATGGGACTTACCCCTCCACTTT; CDR3aa: CASTQKWDLPLHF
j_gene: TRBJ2-7; abundance: -; d_gene: -; v_gene: TRBV11-1; CDR3nt: TGTGCCAGCAGCTTAAGACTTGACTCCTACGAGCAGTACTTC; CDR3aa: CASSLRLDSYEQYF
j_gene: TRBJ2-3; abundance: -; d_gene: TRBD1; v_gene: TRBV3-1/TRBV3-2; CDR3nt: TGTGCCAGCAGCCAAGGCCCGTGGGGACAGATCACAGATACGCAGTATTTT; CDR3aa: CASSQGPWGQITDTQYF
j_gene: TRBJ1-1; abundance: -; d_gene: -; v_gene: TRBV19; CDR3nt: TGTGCCAGTAGTATACACAGTATGAACACTGAAGCTTTCTTT; CDR3aa: CASSIHSMNTEAFF
j_gene: TRBJ2-2; abundance: once; d_gene: TRBD1; v_gene: TRBV7-7; CDR3nt: TGTGCTAGCACCCCGGGACAGGGGTTTGGCGGGGAGCTGTTTTTT; CDR3aa: CASTPGQGFGGELFF
j_gene: TRBJ1-1; abundance: -; d_gene: -; v_gene: TRBV5-1; CDR3nt: TGCGCCAGCAGCTTGGGGGGACTGGGGAACACTGAAGCTTTCTTT; CDR3aa: CASSLGGLGNTEAFF
j_gene: TRBJ1-1; abundance: -; d_gene: TRBD1; v_gene: TRBV30; CDR3nt: TGTGCCTGGAGCCAGGGACAGGGCGGGACTGAAGCTTTCTTT; CDR3aa: CAWSQGQGGTEAFF
j_gene: TRBJ2-2; abundance: -; d_gene: TRBD1; v_gene: TRBV5-1; CDR3nt: TGCGCCAGCAGCCAAGACAGGGCCGGGACCGGGGAGCTGTTTTTT; CDR3aa: CASSQDRAGTGELFF
j_gene: TRBJ2-1; abundance: -; d_gene: TRBD2; v_gene: TRBV10-2; CDR3nt: TGCGCCAGCAGGAGCGGGGGGGCGGGAGATGAGCAGTTCTTC; CDR3aa: CASRSGGAGDEQFF